The present TCR beta chain was sequenced within a study of OX40 agonist ivuxolimab in advanced cancers. The table came from immunoSEQ multiplex PCR; TCRdb's copy has only in-frame clones and leaves some out. Of 110,000 or so clones in the sample, 80% to 95% were seen once. This CDR3 is built from 16 residues. Germline CDR1 SGHDT, CDR2 YYEEEE. The V segment lost 4 bases and the J segment 5 bases; nucleotides outside the gene matches: 9. Patients with a history of autoimmune disease or on systemic immunosuppression were excluded. V usage is TRBV5-6 and J usage is TRBJ2-1; TRBD1 matches 10 bases. This sequence originates from an adult with an advanced solid tumor such as melanoma, head and neck, liver or kidney cancer. Sequenced material: CD4+ or CD8+ T cells sorted from blood, taken in a trial of the OX40 agonist ivuxolimab. The CDR3: CASSVIGQGVNNEQFF. The CDR3, as DNA: TGTGCCAGCAGCGTAATCGGACAGGGGGTAAACAATGAGCAGTTCTTC. The full variable domain, its missing parts supplied by reference TRBV5-6 and TRBJ2-1, is DAGVTQSPTHLIKTRGQQVTLRCSPKSGHDTVSWYQQALGQGPQFIFQYYEEEERQRGNFPDRFSGHQFPNYSSELNVNALLLGDSALYLCASSVIGQGVNNEQFFGPGTRLTVL.